This T cell receptor beta chain came from a study of blood T cell repertoires in COVID-19. Study-wide background: T cells, B-cell-depleted T cells, or PBMCs provided the cDNA or gDNA that served as material.

A remark on this clone: Additional DNA sequences in this sample encode the identical CDR3.

With 1 base removed from V and 1 base from J, the gap between germline ends came to 4 bases. This CDR3 is 13 amino acids long. From germline, CDR1 is SGHTA and CDR2 FQGNSA. Assignment of participants to cohorts was predicated upon participant-reported clinical history. Donors in Cohort 3 who had recovered were those with two negative PCRs, healthcare professional clearance, or resolution of their symptoms. As originally analysed: For nucleated cells, counts were estimated from reference gene primer amplification. Sequenced by immunoSEQ multiplex PCR; TCRdb stores in-frame clones only, minus some. Clone size and the V and J calls come from that table; the DNA yielded D and trimming. The table includes around 190,000 clones, roughly four fifths detected once.

The source is a man between 40 and 49 years old who had recovered from COVID-19. The sequenced sample consisted of PBMCs or T cells enriched from blood (not recorded which). The rearrangement links TRBV7-2 to TRBJ2-5; D not certain. The CDR3 loop is CASSLGPQETQYF. The DNA of the CDR3 is TGTGCCAGCAGCTTAGGGCCCCAAGAGACCCAGTACTTC.